This TCR beta chain originates from a study of blood T cell repertoires in COVID-19. Study in general: The United States, Italy and Spain supplied acute and convalescent COVID-19 samples. The analysed material was cDNA or gDNA that came from T cells, B-cell-depleted T cells, or PBMCs.

Seattle participants joined during active infection and were tracked over time. The CDR3 has 15 amino acids. Germline V gene sequence: CDR1 SGDLS, CDR2 YYNGEE. With 0 bases removed from V and 4 bases from J, the gap between germline ends came to 11 bases. Per the study methods: Amplification with reference gene primers provided the estimates of nucleated cell counts. Only in-frame clones appear in the TCRdb table, and some are missing; sequencing was by immunoSEQ multiplex PCR. V and J calls and clone size are as listed in that table; D and trimming were resolved from the DNA. The sample consists of tens of thousands of clones, 83% of them appearing once.

Sequencing was performed on peripheral blood. J is TRBJ1-3 and V is TRBV9; possibly TRBD1 for D (6 bases). This clonotype was sampled from a man aged 25 to 40 with COVID-19, enrolled during active disease. CDR3 sequence (DNA): TGTGCCAGCAGCGTAGGGCAGGGGTACGGAAACACCATATATTTT. Its protein is CASSVGQGYGNTIYF.